The rows below give T cell receptor beta chains drawn from one sample of a study of OX40 agonist ivuxolimab in advanced cancers. The assay was immunoSEQ multiplex PCR, and TCRdb's table has in-frame clones only and misses some. Of some 130,000 clones listed, approximately 94% were seen once; the top ten hold approximately 0.99%. The sequencing used CD4+ or CD8+ T cells sorted from blood, collected in a trial of the OX40 agonist ivuxolimab. Receptors were obtained from an adult with an advanced solid tumor such as melanoma, head and neck, liver or kidney cancer. The CDR3 runs from the conserved cysteine through the conserved F or W. The order of the fields is V gene, CDR3 protein.

v_call: TRBV11-3; cdr3_aa: CASTPQGPWDHF
v_call: TRBV18; cdr3_aa: CASSPLTGMGETQYF
v_call: TRBV6-6; cdr3_aa: CASSYRAGQGFQPQHF
v_call: TRBV7-3; cdr3_aa: CASSPRLQGARGYTF
v_call: TRBV6-1; cdr3_aa: CASSAQQGADYGYTF
v_call: TRBV15; cdr3_aa: CATSRDYLTQYF
v_call: TRBV7-2; cdr3_aa: CASSLASQGLYGYTF
v_call: TRBV27; cdr3_aa: CASSKISSDNEQFF
v_call: TRBV7-2; cdr3_aa: CASSSRGLATNEKLFF
v_call: TRBV15; cdr3_aa: CATSREGTGRGAGELFF
v_call: TRBV19; cdr3_aa: CASSRTGGGNEQFF
v_call: TRBV11-3; cdr3_aa: CASQTERGTGELFF
v_call: TRBV5-1; cdr3_aa: CASSLAQIKDTQYF
v_call: TRBV7-9; cdr3_aa: CASSLGLVGQGENSPLHF
v_call: TRBV18; cdr3_aa: CASSPQERTNEKLFF
v_call: TRBV19; cdr3_aa: CASSINPGHSGNTIYF
v_call: TRBV6-6; cdr3_aa: CASSHTSGGNTGELFF
v_call: TRBV4-3; cdr3_aa: CASSTPGLHNEQFF
v_call: TRBV5-1; cdr3_aa: CASSPLAGGTVSYEQYF
v_call: TRBV5-1; cdr3_aa: CASSRRGTSGSSAGELFF
v_call: TRBV27; cdr3_aa: CASSTRQGRTNQPQHF
v_call: TRBV4-3; cdr3_aa: CASSQEIGGSEQYF
v_call: TRBV4-1; cdr3_aa: CASSPQTGGVTNEKLFF
v_call: TRBV19; cdr3_aa: CASSLLGRTGELFF
v_call: TRBV6-6; cdr3_aa: CASTHGNTQYF
v_call: TRBV6-5; cdr3_aa: CASSRLAGPTDTQYF
v_call: TRBV29-1; cdr3_aa: CSALGSVPGNEQFF
v_call: TRBV6-1; cdr3_aa: CASSGTGGNSNQPQHF
v_call: TRBV6-5; cdr3_aa: CASRLRGSGNTIYF
v_call: TRBV18; cdr3_aa: CASSPSGRADNEQYF
v_call: TRBV5-4; cdr3_aa: CASRFSGTGTYGYTF
v_call: TRBV19; cdr3_aa: CASSPTGGITYEQYF
v_call: TRBV9; cdr3_aa: CASSVHPNTEAFF
v_call: TRBV6-1; cdr3_aa: CASSQNYEQYF
v_call: TRBV28; cdr3_aa: CASSPPGPFRENSPLHF
v_call: TRBV4-2; cdr3_aa: CASSLDTDNTEAFF
v_call: TRBV10-2; cdr3_aa: CASSPDIFSGNTIYF
v_call: TRBV30; cdr3_aa: CASMTSGSETQYF
v_call: TRBV5-4; cdr3_aa: CASSPTSDTQYF
v_call: TRBV10-3; cdr3_aa: CAISESWGRPQHF
v_call: TRBV9; cdr3_aa: CASSPRGSGNTIYF
v_call: TRBV10-1; cdr3_aa: CASSRDRTYGYTF
v_call: TRBV7-2; cdr3_aa: CASSLLRGQGLNTEAFF
v_call: TRBV7-3; cdr3_aa: CASSFSGGAGYEQYF
v_call: TRBV5-1; cdr3_aa: CASSLDANQPQHF
v_call: TRBV7-2; cdr3_aa: CASSLGGTVRRETQYF
v_call: TRBV14; cdr3_aa: CASSQVMGRSGNTIYF
v_call: TRBV5-5; cdr3_aa: CASSPWGRTSTDTQYF
v_call: TRBV2; cdr3_aa: CASSDRGRDSYEQYF
v_call: TRBV6-5; cdr3_aa: CASSWDLSTPQYF
v_call: TRBV27; cdr3_aa: CASSTMFGTNPLYEQYF
v_call: TRBV7-2; cdr3_aa: CASSRTRATEAFF
v_call: TRBV5-1; cdr3_aa: CASSFGQGILAQETQYF
v_call: TRBV5-1; cdr3_aa: CASSLSGREGDGYTF
v_call: TRBV11-2; cdr3_aa: CASSVFYEQYF
v_call: TRBV21-1; cdr3_aa: CASTGGRATGELFF
v_call: TRBV11-1; cdr3_aa: CASSSRGLGDEQFF
v_call: TRBV5-1; cdr3_aa: CASSPGTGGPYNEQFF